One sample yielded the 5 T cell receptor beta chains listed below, sequenced in a study of T cells in Graves' hyperthyroidism and ophthalmopathy. Amplification yielded TCR beta CDR3 regions, with RNA transcripts as the source. In the first-round RT-PCR of the TCR CDR3, the HTBI primer set was used. Via MiXCR, TCRdb re-called the multiplex PCR reads, giving one row per CDR3 protein. The sample carries fewer than 250,000 distinct CDR3 sequences, approximately 25% recorded once. The specimen sequenced was blood. The receptors stem from a woman between 40 and 55 years old with Graves' ophthalmopathy.

This clonotype has just a few counts. This chain connects TRBV7-2 to TRBJ2-7; TRBD1 is a possible D gene (6 bases). This CDR3 contains 13 residues. Deletions cut 1 base from V and 8 bases from J, with 12 bases between. The V gene's germline CDR1 is SGHTA and CDR2 FQGNSA. Here the CDR3 DNA reads TGTGCCAGCAGCTTAGGGTACAGGGTCAAGCAGTACTTC. Residues: CASSLGYRVKQYF. Full variable domain (remainder filled in from reference TRBV7-2 and TRBJ2-7): GAGVSQSPSNKVTEKGKDVELRCDPISGHTALYWYRQSLGQGLEFLIYFQGNSAPDKSGLPSDRFSAERTGGSVSTLTIQRTQQEDSAVYLCASSLGYRVKQYFGPGTRLTVT.

At least ten counts were recorded for this clonotype. The chain carries TRBV28 and TRBJ2-5, with D possibly matching TRBD2 (6 bases). Deletions cut 6 bases from V and 5 bases from J, with 13 bases between. This CDR3 comprises 13 residues. The germline V gene has CDR1 MDHEN and CDR2 SYDVKM. The CDR3 here is CASRRPAGETQYF. The CDR3 DNA follows: TGTGCCAGCAGACGCCCGGCGGGGGAGACCCAGTACTTC.

This clonotype was found many times. This chain uses TRBV6-1 with TRBJ2-7, with 9 bases fitting TRBD2. There are 16 residues in the CDR3. CDR1 is MNHNS, CDR2 SASEGT, per germline. V lost 2 bases and J lost 1; bases outside the gene matches: 6. CDR3 amino acids: CASSEYEREESYEQYF. The CDR3 DNA sequence: TGTGCCAGCAGTGAATATGAGCGGGAGGAATCCTACGAGCAGTACTTC.

The V and J genes are TRBV6-1 and TRBJ1-3, with D possibly TRBD1 on 5 matching bases. CDR3 length equals 15 residues. V lost 7 bases to trimming and J lost 0 bases, with 13 bases between them. Looked up from germline, CDR1 is MNHNS and CDR2 is SASEGT. The chain's CDR3 is CASISTAGSGNTIYF. CDR3 nucleotide sequence: TGTGCCAGCATCTCGACAGCCGGCTCTGGAAACACCATATATTTT.

This clonotype was seen a few times. The junction departs from germline at one end; a sequencing error may be responsible. The genes are TRBV20-1 and TRBJ1-1, with D maybe TRBD1 (5 bases). The CDR3 spans 14 residues. Germline V gene data show CDR1 as DFQATT and CDR2 as SNEGSKA (reference sequence). DNA of the CDR3: TGCAGTGGCTACGGGGCGGCCTCGAACACTGAAGCTTGCTTT. It specifies CSGYGAASNTEACF.